This entry describes one T cell receptor (beta chain). Here immunoSEQ multiplex PCR was the method, and the copy in TCRdb shows in-frame clones only, minus some. The table shows about 99,000 clones, with roughly 91% occurring only once. The data were obtained in a study of T cell responses to AZD1222 COVID-19 vaccine. The CDR3 totals 13 residues. Germline V gene lookup returns CDR1 KGHSH and CDR2 LQKENI. V shed 5 bases and J shed 3 bases, with 8 bases lying between them. The receptor's source is an adult in good health. This chain links TRBV18 with TRBJ1-5; D call uncertain. The sample consisted of peripheral blood, taken on day 0 of AZD1222 vaccination. The CDR3 loop is CASSGGNNQPQHF. As DNA, the CDR3 is TGTGCCAGCTCAGGAGGGAACAATCAGCCCCAGCATTTT.